The 9 T cell receptor beta chains in this list originate from one sample, sequenced in a study of Tregs in tolerant kidney transplant recipients. Measured with immunoSEQ multiplex PCR; TCRdb has only the in-frame clones, and not every one. Its table lists under 55,000 clones. Here the sequenced sample was CD4+ T cells from blood, taken before the transplant. These receptors originate from a human donor who received a combined kidney and bone marrow transplant.

Regarding this clone: The read terminates 3 residues ahead of where the CDR3 ends, so the germline J gene completes it. The V call is TRBV18, the J call TRBJ2-3; a weak D match, TRBD2 (6 bases). Trimming cost V 5 bases and J 2 bases, with 11 bases left between them. The CDR3 contains 14 residues. Germline CDR1 is KGHSH and CDR2 is LQKENI. CDR3 in amino acids: CASSSGLNTDTQYF. Incomplete CDR3 DNA: TGTGCCAGCTCATCGGGACTTAACACAGATACG.

About this clone itself: The read stops 3 residues short of the end of the CDR3; the missing end is completed from the germline J gene. This chain connects TRBV4-1 to TRBJ2-6; D ambiguous. The length of the CDR3 is 14 residues. The ends were cut back, 1 base at V and 5 bases at J, with 6 bases in the middle. Per germline, CDR1 MGHRA and CDR2 YSYEKL. The CDR3 sequence: CASSQVGWANVLTF. CDR3 DNA, as far as it was read: TGCGCCAGCAGCCAAGTTGGCTGGGCCAACGTC.

Concerning this clone itself: The read stops 3 residues short of the end of the CDR3; the missing end is completed from the germline J gene. The chain joins TRBV6-2 or TRBV6-3 to TRBJ1-2, with TRBD1 matching over 9 bases. V lost 0 bases and J lost 0; bases outside the gene matches: 5. The germline CDR1 and CDR2 sequences are MNHEY and SVGEGT. The CDR3 covers 17 residues. CDR3 amino acids: CASSYSDRGLANYGYTF. CDR3 DNA, as far as it was read: TGTGCCAGCAGTTACTCGGACAGGGGATTAGCTAACTATGGC.

The CDR3 sequence: CASSSSGSHSGELFF. CDR3 DNA, as far as it was read: TGTGCCAGCAGTTCTAGCGGGAGTCATTCCGGGGAG. This sequence joins TRBV28 and TRBJ2-2, with TRBD2 identical over 10 bases. The read falls 3 residues short of the CDR3 end, and the missing part is taken from the germline J gene. Germline V lookup: CDR1 MDHEN, CDR2 SYDVKM. The CDR3 consists of 15 residues. Trimming removed 4 bases from V and 6 bases from J; junction bases left unmatched: 5.

Of note for this clone: The CDR3 end is not reached by the read, which stops 3 residues before it; the germline J gene fills it in. The J gene is TRBJ2-4, the V gene TRBV19; maybe TRBD2 (7 bases). Trimming pared 5 bases from V and 0 bases from J, leaving 17 bases between. There are 17 residues in the CDR3. Germline V gives CDR1 LNHDA, CDR2 SQIVND (reference sequence). The CDR3 bases that were read are TGTGCCAGTAGTCTCCGGGGGGCCCCTTTAGCCAAAAACATT. It translates to CASSLRGAPLAKNI. The whole CDR3 reads CASSLRGAPLAKNIQYF.

On this clone: The read ends 3 residues shy of where the CDR3 ends; the end is completed using the germline J gene. The rearrangement joins TRBV5-1 to TRBJ1-4; the match to TRBD1 covers 8 bases. Germline V gene sequence: CDR1 SGHRS, CDR2 YFSETQ. The J segment lost 2 bases and the V segment lost 2 bases, leaving 5 bases of the junction unmatched. This CDR3 has 16 residues. The CDR3 loop is CASSLWTGSTNEKLFF. The DNA read from the CDR3 is TGCGCCAGCAGCTTATGGACAGGGTCTACTAATGAAAAA.

Remarks on this clone: Read data end 3 residues before the CDR3 end; the end is taken from the germline J gene. The V and J genes are TRBV7-2 and TRBJ1-3; D unresolved. Trimming took off 1 base at V and 0 bases at J, with 7 bases between the two ends. Germline V gene lookup returns CDR1 SGHTA and CDR2 FQGNSA. The CDR3 is made up of 15 amino acids. The CDR3 reads CASSLGRVSGNTIYF. The covered CDR3 bases are TGTGCCAGCAGCTTAGGGAGGGTCTCTGGAAACACC.

CDR3 DNA, as far as it was read: TGTGCCAGTAGTGTAAGCCCCCCGCCATCCCCCTACGAG. It encodes CASSVSPPPSPYE. The CDR3 in its entirety is CASSVSPPPSPYEQYF. V usage is TRBV19 and J usage is TRBJ2-7; D is undetermined. Read data end 3 residues before the CDR3 end; the end is taken from the germline J gene. V was pared by 5 bases and J by 2 bases, with 19 bases between. The CDR3 consists of 16 residues. Germline V CDR1 and CDR2: LNHDA, SQIVND (reference sequence). The whole variable domain, remainder taken from reference TRBV19 and TRBJ2-7, is DGGITQSPKYLFRKEGQNVTLSCEQNLNHDAMYWYRQDPGQGLRLIYYSQIVNDFQKGDIAEGYSVSREKKESFPLTVTSAQKNPTAFYLCASSVSPPPSPYEQYFGPGTRLTVT.

For this clone: The sequence runs out 3 residues before the end of the CDR3; the remainder is reconstructed from the germline J gene. Other DNA sequences in this specimen translate into the identical CDR3. The V and J genes are TRBV19 and TRBJ1-2; 7 nucleotides agree with TRBD1. Germline CDR1 LNHDA, CDR2 SQIVND (reference sequence). Losses at the gene ends were 5 bases for V and 2 bases for J; bases not matched to a gene: 2. This CDR3 spans 13 amino acids. CDR3 bases read: TGTGCCAGTAGTCGGACAGGCAACTATGGC. It translates to CASSRTGNYG. The entire CDR3 protein is CASSRTGNYGYTF.